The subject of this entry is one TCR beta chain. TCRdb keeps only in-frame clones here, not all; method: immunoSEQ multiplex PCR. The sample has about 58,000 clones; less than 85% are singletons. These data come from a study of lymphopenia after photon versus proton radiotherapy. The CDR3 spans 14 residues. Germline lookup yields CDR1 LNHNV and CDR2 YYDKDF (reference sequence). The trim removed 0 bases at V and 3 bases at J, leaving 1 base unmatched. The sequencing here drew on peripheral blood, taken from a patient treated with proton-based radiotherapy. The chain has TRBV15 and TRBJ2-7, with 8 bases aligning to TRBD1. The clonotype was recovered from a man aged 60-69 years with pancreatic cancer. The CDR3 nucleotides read TGTGCCACCAGCAGAGAAGGGACAGGCTACGAGCAGTACTTC. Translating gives CATSREGTGYEQYF.